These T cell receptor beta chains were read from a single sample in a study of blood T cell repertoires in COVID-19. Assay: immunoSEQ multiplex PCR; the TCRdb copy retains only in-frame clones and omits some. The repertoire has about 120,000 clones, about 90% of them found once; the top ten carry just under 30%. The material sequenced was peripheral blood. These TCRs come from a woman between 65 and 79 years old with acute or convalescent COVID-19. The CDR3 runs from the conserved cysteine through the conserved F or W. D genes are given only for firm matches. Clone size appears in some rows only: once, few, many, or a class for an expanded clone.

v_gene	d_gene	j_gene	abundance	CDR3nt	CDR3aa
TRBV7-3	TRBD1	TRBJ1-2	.	TGTGCCAGCAGCTACCCAGGGGGCCCCCAGCTTACCTTC	CASSYPGGPQLTF
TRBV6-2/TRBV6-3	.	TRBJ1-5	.	TGTGCCAGCAGTTGGGACATCTGGAATCAGCCCCAGCATTTT	CASSWDIWNQPQHF
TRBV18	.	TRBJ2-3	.	TGTGCCAGCTCACCACCGAGAGACAGCAATACGCAGTATTTT	CASSPPRDSNTQYF
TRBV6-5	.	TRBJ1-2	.	TGTGCCAGCAGCACTCCGGGGCAGGGAGGCGGCTACACCTTC	CASSTPGQGGGYTF
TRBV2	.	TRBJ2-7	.	TGTGCCAGCCGCCCGGACACACGCTCCTACGAGCAGTACTTC	CASRPDTRSYEQYF
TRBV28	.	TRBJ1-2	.	TGTGCCAGCACCCCGGCGGAGATTGCCTATGGCTACACCTTC	CASTPAEIAYGYTF
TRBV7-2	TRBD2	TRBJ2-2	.	TGTGCCAGCAGACTAGCGGGGGGCAACACCGGGGAGCTGTTTTTT	CASRLAGGNTGELFF
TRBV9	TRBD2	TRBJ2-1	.	TGTGCCAGCAGCGCCAGCGGGGGACCCTACAATGAGCAGTTCTTC	CASSASGGPYNEQFF
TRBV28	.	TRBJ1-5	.	TGTGCCAGCAGCGGGGGGCGAGAAAACAATCAGCCCCAGCATTTT	CASSGGRENNQPQHF
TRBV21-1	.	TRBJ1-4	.	TGTGCCTGGGGAGGTGAGGAAAAACTGTTTTTT	CAWGGEEKLFF
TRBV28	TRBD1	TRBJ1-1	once	TGTGCCAGCAGTTTCAGGGGGAGAGCTTTCTTT	CASSFRGRAFF
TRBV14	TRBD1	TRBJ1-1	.	TGTGCCAGCAGCCAAGGACAGGGGGGTAGCACTGAAGCTTTCTTT	CASSQGQGGSTEAFF
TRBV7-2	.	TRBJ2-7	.	TGTGCCAGCAGCTTAGGAGGGGGTCTCTACGAGCAGTACTTC	CASSLGGGLYEQYF
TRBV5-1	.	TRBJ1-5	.	TGCGCCAGCAGCTTGGGGGGGACTGCTCAGCCCCAGCATTTT	CASSLGGTAQPQHF
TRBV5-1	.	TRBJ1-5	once	TGCGCCAGCAGCTTGGGAGGAGGAGTGGATCAGCCCCAGCATTTT	CASSLGGGVDQPQHF
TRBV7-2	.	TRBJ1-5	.	TGTGCCAGCAGCCGCAGTAACAATCAGCCCCAGCATTTT	CASSRSNNQPQHF
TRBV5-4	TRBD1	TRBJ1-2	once	TGTGCCAGCAGCCCGGGACAGGGGAGAGGCTATGGCTACACCTTC	CASSPGQGRGYGYTF
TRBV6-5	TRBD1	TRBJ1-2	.	TGTGCCAGCAGTTCCGACAGGGGTACCTATGGCTACACCTTC	CASSSDRGTYGYTF
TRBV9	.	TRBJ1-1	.	TGTGCCAGCAGCGTATCGCCGGGGGTGAACACTGAAGCTTTCTTT	CASSVSPGVNTEAFF
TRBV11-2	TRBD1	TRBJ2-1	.	TGTGCCAGCAGCCAGGACAGGGGACCCTACAATGAGCAGTTCTTC	CASSQDRGPYNEQFF
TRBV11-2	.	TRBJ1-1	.	TGTGCCAGCAGCCTGTGGACAGCCAACACTGAAGCTTTCTTT	CASSLWTANTEAFF
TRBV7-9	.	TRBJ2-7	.	TGTGCCAGCAGCTCCTCCAGGGCCAGGGATTCTTACGAGCAGTACTTC	CASSSSRARDSYEQYF
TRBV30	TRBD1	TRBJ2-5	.	TGTGCCTGGAGTACTGGACAGGGGAGAGAGACCCAGTACTTC	CAWSTGQGRETQYF
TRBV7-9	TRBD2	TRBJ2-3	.	TGTGCCAGCAGCCGCGGAGGACTAGGATTAGATACGCAGTATTTT	CASSRGGLGLDTQYF
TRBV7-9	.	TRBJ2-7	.	TGTGCCAGCAGCTTAGAAGGGGCCTACGAGCAGTACTTC	CASSLEGAYEQYF
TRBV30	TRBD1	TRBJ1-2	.	TGTGCCTGGAGAGGACAGGGTCGGCGGGGCTACACCTTC	CAWRGQGRRGYTF
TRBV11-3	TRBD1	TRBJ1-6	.	TGTGCCAGCAGCTCGCGACAGGGGGAGAATTCACCCCTCCACTTT	CASSSRQGENSPLHF
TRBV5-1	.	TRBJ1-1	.	TGCGCCAGCAGCAAGGCCTTGGACAGACTGAACACTGAAGCTTTCTTT	CASSKALDRLNTEAFF
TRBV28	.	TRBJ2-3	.	TGTGCCAGCAGTTTATACAGGGCCCCGGATACGCAGTATTTT	CASSLYRAPDTQYF
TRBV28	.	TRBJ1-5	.	TGTGCCAGCAGGACCTTGTGGGGGGGGAATCAGCCCCAGCATTTT	CASRTLWGGNQPQHF
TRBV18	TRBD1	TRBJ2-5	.	TGTGCCAGCTCAGCCCCAGGGGGAGAGACCCAGTACTTC	CASSAPGGETQYF
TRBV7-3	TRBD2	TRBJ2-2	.	TGTGCCAGCAGCTTGCGGGGGGCCAACACCGGGGAGCTGTTTTTT	CASSLRGANTGELFF
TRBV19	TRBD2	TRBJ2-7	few	TGTGCCAGTAGTTACGCCGGGACTAGCGGCCACGAGCAGTACTTC	CASSYAGTSGHEQYF
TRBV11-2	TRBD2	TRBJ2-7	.	TGTGCCAGCAGCTCCCGCGGGGGGGCTCGTGGCGAGCAGTACTTC	CASSSRGGARGEQYF
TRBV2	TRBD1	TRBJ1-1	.	TGTGCCAGCGGACAGGGAGGGACTGAAGCTTTCTTT	CASGQGGTEAFF
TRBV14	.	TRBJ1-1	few	TGTGCCAGCAGCCAAGGTTGGGGGGATTCTGAAGCTTTCTTT	CASSQGWGDSEAFF
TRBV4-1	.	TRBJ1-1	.	TGCGCCAGCAGCCAAGATCCACAGGGTACAGCGGACACTGAAGCTTTCTTT	CASSQDPQGTADTEAFF
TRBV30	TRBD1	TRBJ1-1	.	TGTGCCTGGAGTGTACTACAGGGGGTTACTGAAGCTTTCTTT	CAWSVLQGVTEAFF
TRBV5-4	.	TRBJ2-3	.	TGTGCCAGCACCCCCGTAGGGGGCACAGATACGCAGTATTTT	CASTPVGGTDTQYF
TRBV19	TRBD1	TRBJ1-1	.	TGTGCCAGTAGCAAACAGGGGATGATGGGCACTGAAGCTTTCTTT	CASSKQGMMGTEAFF
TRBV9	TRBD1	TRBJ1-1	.	TGTGCCAGCAGCGTAGTCGGGACAGGGGGCCTGAACACTGAAGCTTTCTTT	CASSVVGTGGLNTEAFF
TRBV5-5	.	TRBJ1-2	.	TGTGCCAGCAGCTATACAGGGAGTGGCGGCTACACCTTC	CASSYTGSGGYTF
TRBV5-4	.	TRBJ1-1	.	TGTGCCAGCAGCTTTCGGACTGAAGCTTTCTTT	CASSFRTEAFF
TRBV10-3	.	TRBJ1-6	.	TGTGCCATCAGTGAATTCGGGGGGCTGACGTATAATTCACCCCTCCACTTT	CAISEFGGLTYNSPLHF
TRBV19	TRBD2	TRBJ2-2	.	TGTGCCAGTAGTAACGGCGGGGGGGCCGTCGGGGAGCTGTTTTTT	CASSNGGGAVGELFF
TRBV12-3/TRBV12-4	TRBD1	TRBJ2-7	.	TGTGCCAGCAGGACAGGGGGTTCCTACGAGCAGTACTTC	CASRTGGSYEQYF
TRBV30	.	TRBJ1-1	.	TGTGCCTGGAGTGTATCTGGGCGCAAAAACACTGAAGCTTTCTTT	CAWSVSGRKNTEAFF
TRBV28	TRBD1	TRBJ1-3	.	TGTGCCAGCAGTTCGCCGACAGGGAGGCCTGGAAACACCATATATTTT	CASSSPTGRPGNTIYF
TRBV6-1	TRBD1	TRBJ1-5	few	TGTGCCAGCAGTGGAAGGGGCCCGGACAGGGGCAATCAGCCCCAGCATTTT	CASSGRGPDRGNQPQHF
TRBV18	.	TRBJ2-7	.	TGTGCCAGCTCACCTCAGTCTCGGCAGGGGCGGACATACGAGCAGTACTTC	CASSPQSRQGRTYEQYF
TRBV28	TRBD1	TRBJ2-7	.	TGTGCCACTAATGGGGGACAGGGCTACGAGCAGTACTTC	CATNGGQGYEQYF
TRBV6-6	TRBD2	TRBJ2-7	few	TGTGCCAGCAGTTACCGGCGGGGGAGGTCCTACGAGCAGTACTTC	CASSYRRGRSYEQYF
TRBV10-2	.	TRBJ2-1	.	TGCGCCAGCAGCCGTGAAGGGACTTTCGGGGGACACAATGAGCAGTTCTTC	CASSREGTFGGHNEQFF